This TCR beta chain was recorded in a study of Ad26.COV2.S vaccination and SARS-CoV-2 variants. Findings and caveats of the study: The study found higher spike-specific TCR breadth in vaccine than placebo recipients. Vaccine and placebo recipients had similar non-spike TCR breadth.

Deletions cut 4 bases from V and 7 bases from J, with 13 bases between. This CDR3 contains 14 residues. Germline values: CDR1 MDHEN, CDR2 SYDVKM. Produced via immunoSEQ multiplex PCR; TCRdb's table is partial and in-frame only. The sample lists 120,000 to 150,000 clones, roughly 89% occurring once. In its sample, this clone was seen once. Antigen: not known. This receptor was obtained from a human donor who had recovered from COVID-19. The gene calls are TRBV28 and TRBJ1-4, with D possibly TRBD1 on 6 matching bases. This specimen was peripheral blood, taken after recovery from COVID-19. As DNA, the CDR3 is TGTGCCAGCAGTTCCCCGGGGGGCGTTGAAAAACTGTTTTTT. This sequence encodes CASSSPGGVEKLFF.